Shown below are 4 T cell receptor beta chains from a single sample sequenced in a study of shared clonotypes between healthy human individuals. This table comes from immunoSEQ multiplex PCR, and its TCRdb copy is limited to in-frame clones, with some not included. The table lists some 2.4 million clones, roughly 93% of them singletons. The sequenced sample consisted of naive CD4+ T cells from PBMCs. Documented subset: CD45RA+ positively selected. These TCRs come from a man younger than 30 in good health. Some clones in this sample may be carry-over from other donors' samples.

V is TRBV28 and J is TRBJ2-1, with 9 bases identical to TRBD1. Unmatched junction bases numbered 7, after V lost 4 bases and J lost 6 bases. The germline V gene has CDR1 MDHEN and CDR2 SYDVKM. CDR3 length equals 15 residues. The DNA for the CDR3 is TGTGCCAGCAGTTGGGGGGGGACAGGGCTCAATGAGCAGTTCTTC. Its translation is CASSWGGTGLNEQFF.

V is TRBV5-5 and J is TRBJ1-2; weak D call: TRBD1 (6 bases). Trimming shortened V by 4 bases and J by 5 bases, and 12 bases separated the two germline ends. CDR3 length equals 13 residues. Germline V gene lookup returns CDR1 SGHKS and CDR2 YYEKEE (reference sequence). CDR3 sequence: CASSLDSSYGYTF. The DNA for the CDR3 is TGTGCCAGCAGCCTGGACAGCAGTTATGGCTACACCTTC.

The chain combines TRBV9 with TRBJ1-4; possible D gene TRBD1, 5 bases. The V end lost 3 bases, the J end lost 1 base, and 16 bases lay between the germline ends. CDR1 and CDR2 (germline): SGDLS, YYNGEE. The CDR3 spans 17 residues. CDR3 nucleotide sequence: TGTGCCAGCAGCGCGGGGACGCGGATCAGAACTAATGAAAAACTGTTTTTT. Its protein is CASSAGTRIRTNEKLFF. Full variable domain (missing parts from reference TRBV9 and TRBJ1-4): DSGVTQTPKHLITATGQRVTLRCSPRSGDLSVYWYQQSLDQGLQFLIQYYNGEERAKGNILERFSAQQFPDLHSELNLSSLELGDSALYFCASSAGTRIRTNEKLFFGSGTQLSVL.

The chain combines TRBV30 with TRBJ2-3, with a weak D call TRBD1 (7 bases). Germline lookup yields CDR1 GTSNPN and CDR2 SVGIG (reference sequence). There are 14 residues in the CDR3. Between the trimmed V and J ends, which lost 8 bases and 6 bases, there was a span of 21 bases. CDR3 amino acids: CAQGGSGLGDTQYF. CDR3 nucleotide sequence: TGTGCCCAGGGGGGTAGCGGTTTAGGGGATACGCAGTATTTT. Together with reference TRBV30 and TRBJ2-3, the CDR3 gives the full variable domain: SQTIHQWPATLVQPVGSPLSLECTVEGTSNPNLYWYRQAAGRGLQLLFYSVGIGQISSEVPQNLSASRPQDRQFILSSKKLLLSDSGFYLCAQGGSGLGDTQYFGPGTRLTVL.